The clone carrying this T cell receptor (beta chain) came up a few times. Its antigen is not known. CDR1 is MNHNS, CDR2 SASEGT, per germline. The V end was cut by 6 bases, the J end by 3 bases, with 20 bases between. This CDR3 comprises 16 residues. The library labeled individual cDNA molecules by adding unique molecular identifiers to them. The authors' processing: Between about 23,224 and 700,000 TCRs appeared in each sample, and the median stood at approximately 100,000. Each CDR3 protein is one row after TCRdb ran MiXCR on the RACE reads. For this entry, the V and J calls and clone size follow TCRdb and not the study's own pipeline. Here the sample spans under 450,000 distinct CDR3 sequences, roughly 4.8% being singletons. This sample was taken from a study of human T cells and chemical hapten exposure. Study-wide points: The number of TCRs above 1 in 1000 frequency did not change after DPC sensitization.

The time point was: patch test 1, 2 weeks after DPC sensitization. The sample's treatment: therapeutic diphenylcyclopropenone sensitization with weekly scalp DPC. Non-pregnant alopecia patients aged 18 to 70, suitable for DPC therapy. This chain joins TRBV6-1 and TRBJ1-2; a weak D match, TRBD1 (5 bases). The sample in question was whole blood, obtained in connection with sensitization to the hapten diphenylcyclopropenone (DPC). This TCR was sampled from a woman aged 50 to 60 with alopecia areata. Some clones in this sample may be carry-over from other donors' samples. This CDR3 is CASSFRRSGGDYGYTF. The DNA for the CDR3 is TGTGCCAGCAGCTTCCGGCGGTCCGGGGGGGACTATGGCTACACCTTC.